This passage covers 23 T cell receptor beta chains from one sample sequenced in a study of CD8 T cells in Susac syndrome. About 0.5 to 1 ug RNA was reverse transcribed with random hexamers. TCRdb itself ran the immunoSEQ multiplex PCR reads through MiXCR, one entry per CDR3 protein. The sample has some 300,000 distinct CDR3 sequences, around 91% seen once. The sample taken for sequencing was CD8+ T cells from PBMCs. The receptors derive from a human donor with multiple sclerosis.

The chain uses TRBV29-1 and TRBJ2-7, with TRBD2 identical over 8 bases. V lost 0 bases and J lost 3; bases outside the gene matches: 7. The CDR3 runs 15 residues. Per germline, CDR1 SQVTM and CDR2 ANQGSEA. Here the CDR3 reads CSVEDRTSGNYEQYF. The CDR3, as DNA: TGCAGCGTTGAAGATCGAACTAGCGGCAACTACGAGCAGTACTTC.

The chain recombines TRBV28 with TRBJ1-3; D gene unclear. Germline assignment: CDR1 MDHEN and CDR2 SYDVKM. Trimming cost V 3 bases and J 4 bases, with 7 bases left between them. This CDR3 comprises 13 residues. CDR3 sequence: CASSFITGNTIYF. CDR3 bases: TGTGCCAGCAGTTTTATTACCGGAAACACCATATATTTT. Full variable domain (missing parts from reference TRBV28 and TRBJ1-3): DVKVTQSSRYLVKRTGEKVFLECVQDMDHENMFWYRQDPGLGLRLIYFSYDVKMKEKGDIPEGYSVSREKKERFSLILESASTNQTSMYLCASSFITGNTIYFGEGSWLTVV.

This chain links TRBV15 with TRBJ2-1, with D perhaps being TRBD1 or TRBD2 (5 bases each). This CDR3 region has 14 residues. Germline loops: CDR1 LNHNV, CDR2 YYDKDF (reference sequence). V was pared by 3 bases and J by 6 bases, with 12 bases between. In DNA, the CDR3 is TGTGCCACCAGCAGTCCAGGGACGGGCAATGAGCAGTTCTTC. Encoded protein: CATSSPGTGNEQFF.

V usage is TRBV5-5 and J usage is TRBJ2-3; D is perhaps TRBD2 (6 bases). From germline, CDR1 is SGHKS and CDR2 YYEKEE (reference sequence). The V end lost 3 bases, the J end lost 3 bases, and 8 bases lay between the germline ends. The CDR3 covers 13 residues. DNA of the CDR3: TGTGCCAGCAGCTGGGACTTGACAGATACGCAGTATTTT. Its protein is CASSWDLTDTQYF.

This clonotype was observed a few times. This chain links TRBV12-3 or TRBV12-4 with TRBJ2-1; 11 bases fit TRBD2. V lost 4 bases and J lost 7; bases outside the gene matches: 6. This CDR3 contains 15 residues. For the CDR3, the DNA is TGTGCCAGCAGTTCCTTAGCGGGGGGGCTTAATGAGCAGTTCTTC. Translated: CASSSLAGGLNEQFF.

The chain has TRBV9 and TRBJ2-1; TRBD2 might be the D (5 bases). In germline, CDR1 is SGDLS, CDR2 YYNGEE. Trimming cost V 3 bases and J 15 bases, with 19 bases left between them. The CDR3 spans 13 residues. CDR3 DNA sequence: TGTGCCAGCAGCGCCCCCGGGGAGTCCAGGCCGTTCTTC. It encodes CASSAPGESRPFF.

For the CDR3, the DNA is TGTGCCAGCAGCTTGGAGACAGGGGTATTCGGGAATGAGCAGTTCTTC. It is translated as CASSLETGVFGNEQFF. V usage is TRBV7-3 and J usage is TRBJ2-1; the match to TRBD1 covers 8 bases. This CDR3 spans 16 amino acids. Germline CDR1 and CDR2: SGHTA and FQGTGA. The ends lost 3 bases at V and 7 bases at J; junction bases unmatched: 11.

This chain links TRBV14 with TRBJ2-1; D remains ambiguous. The CDR3 spans 15 residues. Trimming took 3 bases from V and 6 from J, leaving 15 bases between them. The germline V gene encodes CDR1 SGHDN and CDR2 FVKESK. CDR3 DNA sequence: TGTGCCAGCAGCCATTACTCGTCTTTTTCCAATGAGCAGTTCTTC. Translation: CASSHYSSFSNEQFF.

The chain is built from TRBV3-1 and TRBJ2-5, with 9 nucleotides matching TRBD2. CDR1 is LGHDT and CDR2 is YNNKEL in the germline V gene (reference sequence). This CDR3 comprises 18 residues. V lost 3 bases and J lost 0; bases outside the gene matches: 11. The DNA of the CDR3 is TGTGCCAGCAGCCATATAGAGCGGGAGGACCAGTACCAAGAGACCCAGTACTTC. Its translation is CASSHIEREDQYQETQYF.

The CDR3 sequence: CASTPNNRAYSPLHF. DNA for the CDR3: TGTGCCAGCACCCCTAATAACAGAGCCTATTCACCCCTCCACTTT. The V call is TRBV12-3 or TRBV12-4, the J call TRBJ1-6; no clear D gene. This CDR3 comprises 15 residues. V dropped 7 bases and J dropped 8 bases, with 18 bases sitting between them.

J is TRBJ1-1 and V is TRBV5-4; D call uncertain. CDR1 is SGHNT, CDR2 YYREEE, per germline (reference sequence). V was shortened by 4 bases and J by 10 bases, with 14 bases between the two germline ends. The CDR3 runs 12 residues. The CDR3 is CASSVGSSGAFF. CDR3 nucleotide sequence: TGTGCCAGCAGCGTCGGATCGTCTGGAGCTTTCTTT.

Regarding this clonotype: The limits of the CDR3 on the DNA are not certain, so only TCRdb's listed CDR3 is given. CDR3 sequence reads: CASILGGADGYTF. The chain employs TRBV12-3 or TRBV12-4 and TRBJ1-2; the D call in the table, TRBD1, was not verified against the DNA. Including both end residues, the CDR3 is 13 amino acids long.

The chain is built from TRBV5-1 and TRBJ1-2; D remains unclear. The CDR3 length is 13 residues. Germline V CDR1 and CDR2: SGHRS, YFSETQ. Between the trimmed V and J ends, which lost 3 bases and 2 bases, there was a span of 8 bases. CDR3 nucleotides: TGCGCCAGCAGCTCTGATATCAACTATGGCTACACCTTC. Amino acids: CASSSDINYGYTF.

The V gene is TRBV27, the J gene TRBJ2-5; TRBD1 is a possible D gene (6 bases). Germline-derived CDR1 and CDR2 are MNHEY and SMNVEV (reference sequence). V lost 0 bases, J lost 4 bases, and 24 bases lay in between. CDR3 length equals 19 residues. DNA of the CDR3: TGTGCCAGCAGTTTATCCTCAGGGGCTATAGCAATCGGGGTAGAGACCCAGTACTTC. Translated, it gives CASSLSSGAIAIGVETQYF.

The J gene is TRBJ1-1, the V gene TRBV24-1, with D possibly being TRBD1 (6 bases). Trimming removed 7 bases at V and 8 bases at J, with 16 bases between. The CDR3 extends over 13 amino acids. CDR1 and CDR2 (germline): KGHDR, SFDVKD. CDR3 residues: CATSPGTMDEAFF. The CDR3 region has the DNA TGTGCCACCAGCCCTGGGACAATGGACGAAGCTTTCTTT.

The CDR3 here is CASSTLGLLNQPQHF. The CDR3 DNA reads TGTGCCAGCAGTACCCTTGGCCTTTTAAATCAGCCCCAGCATTTT. The chain links TRBV6-2 or TRBV6-3 to TRBJ1-5; D is unresolved. The CDR3 covers 15 residues. Trimming took off 5 bases at V and 4 bases at J, with 15 bases between the two ends. Per germline, CDR1 MNHEY and CDR2 SVGEGT.

The chain employs TRBV25-1 and TRBJ2-7; the D is unclear. V lost 8 bases and J 3 bases, leaving 11 bases between the germline ends. The CDR3 is 12 residues long. Germline CDR1 and CDR2: MGHDK and SYGVNS. Here the CDR3 DNA reads TGTGCCAGCGGCGCCGACGGCTACGAGCAGTACTTC. Translated: CASGADGYEQYF.

The chain carries TRBV11-2 and TRBJ2-1; the D gene is possibly TRBD2 (7 bases). Trimming pared 0 bases from V and 3 bases from J, leaving 12 bases between. The CDR3 consists of 16 residues. The germline gives CDR1 SGHAT, CDR2 FQNNGV. The CDR3 DNA follows: TGTGCCAGCAGCTTAGATCTAGGGGGGGTCTACAATGAGCAGTTCTTC. Protein product: CASSLDLGGVYNEQFF.

This clonotype was counted a single time. The chain joins TRBV7-8 to TRBJ2-2; the match to TRBD2 covers 11 bases. This CDR3 has 18 residues. With V trimmed by 0 bases and J by 6 bases, 9 bases remained unmatched. Germline CDR1 reads SGHVS; CDR2 reads FQNEAQ. The CDR3 DNA follows: TGTGCCAGCAGCTTAGCGTTAGCGGGAGGGCCCGGAGCCGGGGAGCTGTTTTTT. The encoded protein is CASSLALAGGPGAGELFF.

V and J are TRBV20-1 and TRBJ2-3; possible D gene TRBD1, 5 bases. Looked up from germline, CDR1 is DFQATT and CDR2 is SNEGSKA (reference sequence). This CDR3 is built from 13 residues. Trimming took off 5 bases at V and 2 bases at J, with 11 bases between the two ends. The chain's CDR3 is CSAWGGTTDTQYF. The DNA for the CDR3 is TGCAGTGCTTGGGGCGGAACCACAGATACGCAGTATTTT.

The chain couples TRBV27 to TRBJ2-7, with D possibly being TRBD2 (7 bases). V was shortened by 3 bases and J by 2 bases, with 11 bases between the two germline ends. The germline CDR1 and CDR2 sequences are MNHEY and SMNVEV (reference sequence). This CDR3 spans 14 amino acids. The CDR3 spells CASSLWGGPYEQYF. The CDR3 nucleotides read TGTGCCAGCAGTTTGTGGGGGGGCCCCTACGAGCAGTACTTC.

This rearrangement joins TRBV7-9 to TRBJ2-5; 8 positions agree with TRBD1. Looked up from germline, CDR1 is SEHNR and CDR2 is FQNEAQ (reference sequence). The V and J ends lost 0 bases and 5 bases, in that order; junction bases with no gene match: 8. This CDR3 comprises 16 residues. CDR3 sequence: CASSLALQGAMETQYF. For the CDR3, the DNA is TGTGCCAGCAGCTTAGCGTTGCAGGGGGCCATGGAGACCCAGTACTTC.

The V and J genes are TRBV9 and TRBJ2-1, with 8 bases matching TRBD2. V shed 4 bases and J 6 bases; nucleotides not matched to a gene: 9. The CDR3 runs to 15 residues. Germline V gene lookup returns CDR1 SGDLS and CDR2 YYNGEE. The CDR3 spells CASSPPGLGLNEQFF. The CDR3 bases are TGTGCCAGCAGCCCGCCGGGACTAGGACTCAATGAGCAGTTCTTC.